One sample yielded the 5 T cell receptor beta chains listed below, sequenced in a study of response to subunit inactivated influenza vaccine. TCRdb redid the calling of the RT-PCR reads with MiXCR, one entry per CDR3 protein. The table has 750,000 to 850,000 distinct CDR3 sequences, about 18% seen once. The sequencing used PBMCs from blood, collected 5 days after vaccination. These receptors were taken from a man between 45 and 60 years old who received an inactivated influenza vaccine.

This clonotype showed up many times. V usage is TRBV7-9 and J usage is TRBJ2-3; no clear D. This CDR3 region has 15 residues. V lost 1 base and J 0 bases, leaving 8 bases between the germline ends. Germline lookup yields CDR1 SEHNR and CDR2 FQNEAQ (reference sequence). The CDR3 nucleotides read TGTGCCAGCAGCTTAGGCAGCACTAGCACAGATACGCAGTATTTT. It specifies CASSLGSTSTDTQYF.

This clonotype has more than one count but fewer than ten. V is TRBV28 and J is TRBJ2-7; 7 bases align to TRBD2. With V trimmed by 7 bases and J by 0 bases, 9 bases remained unmatched. The CDR3 sequence is 15 residues long. CDR1 and CDR2 from the germline V gene are MDHEN and SYDVKM. The CDR3, as DNA: TGTGCCAGCAAGGTGGTGGGAGGGCCCTCCTACGAGCAGTACTTC. The encoded protein is CASKVVGGPSYEQYF.

This clonotype has only a few counts. V usage is TRBV7-2 and J usage is TRBJ2-7, with no clear D. Germline-derived CDR1 and CDR2 are SGHTA and FQGNSA. V lost 2 bases and J 3 bases, leaving 11 bases between the germline ends. There are 14 residues in the CDR3. The CDR3 reads CASSLSGFVYEQYF. CDR3 coding DNA: TGTGCCAGCAGCTTATCAGGTTTCGTCTACGAGCAGTACTTC. Supplemented by reference TRBV7-2 and TRBJ2-7, the full variable domain reads GAGVSQSPSNKVTEKGKDVELRCDPISGHTALYWYRQSLGQGLEFLIYFQGNSAPDKSGLPSDRFSAERTGGSVSTLTIQRTQQEDSAVYLCASSLSGFVYEQYFGPGTRLTVT.

The V and J genes are TRBV5-1 and TRBJ2-3; perhaps TRBD1 as D (5 bases). The V gene lost 2 bases and the J gene lost 4 bases, with 11 bases spanning the gap. This CDR3 is 14 amino acids long. Germline CDR1 is SGHRS and CDR2 is YFSETQ. DNA for the CDR3: TGCGCCAGCAGCTTTAGCAGGGCCTCAGATACGCAGTATTTT. Translating it yields CASSFSRASDTQYF. The full variable domain, rest sourced from reference TRBV5-1 and TRBJ2-3, is KAGVTQTPRYLIKTRGQQVTLSCSPISGHRSVSWYQQTPGQGLQFLFEYFSETQRNKGNFPGRFSGRQFSNSRSEMNVSTLELGDSALYLCASSFSRASDTQYFGPGTRLTVL.

V gene TRBV7-9 combines with J gene TRBJ2-1; 7 bases line up with TRBD2. The CDR3 length is 13 residues. With V trimmed by 8 bases and J by 6 bases, 7 bases remained unmatched. CDR1 and CDR2 from the germline V gene are SEHNR and FQNEAQ (reference sequence). The CDR3 nucleotides are TGTGCCAGCCACTCGTGGGGGGGCAATGAGCAGTTCTTC. Protein sequence: CASHSWGGNEQFF.